This is a list of T cell receptor beta chains from one sample in a study of cytomegalovirus exposure and HLA in healthy donors. Sequencing used immunoSEQ multiplex PCR; TCRdb keeps in-frame clones, though not all of them. The profile covers 110,000 or so clones, with approximately 74% appearing a single time and 4% to 5% taken by the ten largest. Sequenced: PBMCs. Receptor source: a woman in her thirties or forties in good health and CMV-seropositive. Each CDR3 is given with its conserved first and last residue. Each record gives: D gene, clone size, V gene, J gene, CDR3 DNA, CDR3 protein. D genes are given only for firm matches. Expanded clones get a size class; other rows say once, few or many, or leave the size out.

d_call: .
clone_size: .
v_call: TRBV19
j_call: TRBJ2-7
cdr3_nt: TGTGCCAGTAGAAGTCTTGATGAGGCCTACGAGCAGTACTTC
cdr3_aa: CASRSLDEAYEQYF

d_call: .
clone_size: .
v_call: TRBV30
j_call: TRBJ1-5
cdr3_nt: TGTGCCTGGAGTGTACGGGTGAATCAGCCCCAGCATTTT
cdr3_aa: CAWSVRVNQPQHF

d_call: TRBD1
clone_size: .
v_call: TRBV5-1
j_call: TRBJ1-6
cdr3_nt: TGCGCCAGCAGCTTAACAGGGGGTTTGGACTCACCCCTCCACTTT
cdr3_aa: CASSLTGGLDSPLHF

d_call: TRBD1
clone_size: .
v_call: TRBV30
j_call: TRBJ2-5
cdr3_nt: TGTGCCTGGAATCCACAGGGGTTCCGCGAGACCCAGTACTTC
cdr3_aa: CAWNPQGFRETQYF

d_call: TRBD2
clone_size: .
v_call: TRBV2
j_call: TRBJ2-3
cdr3_nt: TGTGCCAGCAATAGGGGACTAGCGGCTAGCACAGATACGCAGTATTTT
cdr3_aa: CASNRGLAASTDTQYF

d_call: .
clone_size: .
v_call: TRBV12-5
j_call: TRBJ2-5
cdr3_nt: TGTGCTAGTGGTTTGTGGGCCTCAGAGACCCAGTACTTC
cdr3_aa: CASGLWASETQYF

d_call: TRBD1
clone_size: .
v_call: TRBV19
j_call: TRBJ1-1
cdr3_nt: TGTGCCAGTAGTATTGGAGGACAGGGAGGCACTGAAGCTTTCTTT
cdr3_aa: CASSIGGQGGTEAFF

d_call: .
clone_size: .
v_call: TRBV2
j_call: TRBJ1-1
cdr3_nt: TGTGCCAGCAGTGGGAGGGAATCAGAAGCTTTCTTT
cdr3_aa: CASSGRESEAFF

d_call: TRBD1
clone_size: .
v_call: TRBV29-1
j_call: TRBJ1-2
cdr3_nt: TGCAGCGTTGAAGAACCCCCCCGAGGGGGCGACTATGGCTACACCTTC
cdr3_aa: CSVEEPPRGGDYGYTF

d_call: .
clone_size: .
v_call: TRBV6-4
j_call: TRBJ2-3
cdr3_nt: TGTGCCAGCAGTGACTCGAGTCAGGGTGTGGATACGCAGTATTTT
cdr3_aa: CASSDSSQGVDTQYF

d_call: TRBD2
clone_size: once
v_call: TRBV5-1
j_call: TRBJ2-1
cdr3_nt: TGCGCCAGCAGCTCAGCCGGGACTAGCGGGATGGGTGAGCAGTTCTTC
cdr3_aa: CASSSAGTSGMGEQFF

d_call: TRBD2
clone_size: .
v_call: TRBV15
j_call: TRBJ2-7
cdr3_nt: TGTGCCACCAGCAGAGATTTAGCTAGCGGGAACTACGAGCAGTACTTC
cdr3_aa: CATSRDLASGNYEQYF

d_call: .
clone_size: .
v_call: TRBV7-9
j_call: TRBJ2-3
cdr3_nt: TGTGCCAGCAGCCGAGACTCCCCCTTTAGCACAGATACGCAGTATTTT
cdr3_aa: CASSRDSPFSTDTQYF

d_call: .
clone_size: once
v_call: TRBV5-4
j_call: TRBJ1-2
cdr3_nt: TGTGCCAGCAGCGGAGGATTATCGTATGGCTACACCTTC
cdr3_aa: CASSGGLSYGYTF

d_call: .
clone_size: .
v_call: TRBV6-1
j_call: TRBJ1-2
cdr3_nt: TGTGCCAGCGGGCAGTTAATCTATGGCTACACCTTC
cdr3_aa: CASGQLIYGYTF

d_call: TRBD1
clone_size: .
v_call: TRBV29-1
j_call: TRBJ2-7
cdr3_nt: TGCAGCGTTGAATCCTGGGACAGGGGGTCTCGCGAGCAGTACTTC
cdr3_aa: CSVESWDRGSREQYF

d_call: TRBD1
clone_size: .
v_call: TRBV9
j_call: TRBJ2-5
cdr3_nt: TGTGCCAGCACCCTCTCCGTTGGGACAGGGGGGAGAGAGACCCAGTACTTC
cdr3_aa: CASTLSVGTGGRETQYF

d_call: .
clone_size: .
v_call: TRBV6-5
j_call: TRBJ1-1
cdr3_nt: TGTGCCAGCAGTTATCGGGGTATGAACACTGAAGCTTTCTTT
cdr3_aa: CASSYRGMNTEAFF

d_call: TRBD2
clone_size: .
v_call: TRBV28
j_call: TRBJ2-1
cdr3_nt: TGTGCCAGCAGTTTATGGGGGACTAGCGCCCTCAATGAGCAGTTCTTC
cdr3_aa: CASSLWGTSALNEQFF

d_call: TRBD2
clone_size: .
v_call: TRBV5-4
j_call: TRBJ2-3
cdr3_nt: TGTGCCAGCAGCCGGGGGGGGGCACAAGATACGCAGTATTTT
cdr3_aa: CASSRGGAQDTQYF

d_call: .
clone_size: once
v_call: TRBV6-6
j_call: TRBJ2-7
cdr3_nt: TGTGCCAGCAATCCCCCCCGAACGGAGACTCGCAACGAGCAGTACTTC
cdr3_aa: CASNPPRTETRNEQYF

d_call: .
clone_size: .
v_call: TRBV19
j_call: TRBJ1-6
cdr3_nt: TGTGCCAGTAGTATTGACAGACCCAGAAGCTCCTATAATTCACCCCTCCACTTT
cdr3_aa: CASSIDRPRSSYNSPLHF

d_call: .
clone_size: few
v_call: TRBV9
j_call: TRBJ2-1
cdr3_nt: TGTGCCAGCAGCGTCGGCTACAATGAGCAGTTCTTC
cdr3_aa: CASSVGYNEQFF

d_call: .
clone_size: .
v_call: TRBV5-4
j_call: TRBJ1-2
cdr3_nt: TGTGCCAGCAGCTTGCCGTCTCCTCAGTATGGCTACACCTTC
cdr3_aa: CASSLPSPQYGYTF

d_call: TRBD2
clone_size: .
v_call: TRBV30
j_call: TRBJ2-7
cdr3_nt: TGTGCCTGGAGCTTCGGGGATGGCGGGAGGGACGAGCAGTACTTC
cdr3_aa: CAWSFGDGGRDEQYF

d_call: .
clone_size: .
v_call: TRBV11-2
j_call: TRBJ2-7
cdr3_nt: TGTGCCAGCAGCTTAGCCTATTCTTCCTACGAGCAGTACTTC
cdr3_aa: CASSLAYSSYEQYF

d_call: .
clone_size: .
v_call: TRBV11-3
j_call: TRBJ2-7
cdr3_nt: TGTGCCAGCAGCCCAGGATACTACGAGCAGTACTTC
cdr3_aa: CASSPGYYEQYF

d_call: TRBD2
clone_size: once
v_call: TRBV4-1
j_call: TRBJ2-3
cdr3_nt: TGCGCCAGCAGCCGGACTAGCGGGAGCACAGATACGCAGTATTTT
cdr3_aa: CASSRTSGSTDTQYF

d_call: .
clone_size: .
v_call: TRBV19
j_call: TRBJ2-2
cdr3_nt: TGTGCCAGTAGTAATCTAGCGAACACCGGGGAGCTGTTTTTT
cdr3_aa: CASSNLANTGELFF

d_call: TRBD1
clone_size: few
v_call: TRBV7-9
j_call: TRBJ2-7
cdr3_nt: TGTGCCAGCAGCGTCGCTGGGACAGGTCCCTACGAGCAGTACTTC
cdr3_aa: CASSVAGTGPYEQYF

d_call: .
clone_size: few
v_call: TRBV6-5
j_call: TRBJ1-1
cdr3_nt: TGTGCCAGCGGCCCGGGACAATCGAACACTGAAGCTTTCTTT
cdr3_aa: CASGPGQSNTEAFF

d_call: TRBD2
clone_size: .
v_call: TRBV5-1
j_call: TRBJ2-7
cdr3_nt: TGCGCCAGCAGCTTCGGACTAGCGGGCCCCTACGAGCAGTACTTC
cdr3_aa: CASSFGLAGPYEQYF

d_call: .
clone_size: few
v_call: TRBV5-6
j_call: TRBJ2-7
cdr3_nt: TGTGCCAGCAGCTTAACGGGAGTTCGGGAGCAGTACTTC
cdr3_aa: CASSLTGVREQYF

d_call: TRBD1
clone_size: .
v_call: TRBV7-2
j_call: TRBJ1-5
cdr3_nt: TGTGCCAGCAGCTTCCGGACAGGGGATCAGCCCCAGCATTTT
cdr3_aa: CASSFRTGDQPQHF

d_call: TRBD1
clone_size: few
v_call: TRBV7-6
j_call: TRBJ1-2
cdr3_nt: TGTGCCAGCAGTCCCACAGGGGACGGCTACACCTTC
cdr3_aa: CASSPTGDGYTF

d_call: .
clone_size: .
v_call: TRBV6-6
j_call: TRBJ2-7
cdr3_nt: TGTGCCAGCAGTTACTCGCCCGGGGAGCAGTACTTC
cdr3_aa: CASSYSPGEQYF

d_call: TRBD1
clone_size: .
v_call: TRBV27
j_call: TRBJ2-7
cdr3_nt: TGTGCCAGCAGTTTGGGGACAGGCTACGAGCAGTACTTC
cdr3_aa: CASSLGTGYEQYF

d_call: .
clone_size: .
v_call: TRBV6-6
j_call: TRBJ2-7
cdr3_nt: TGTGCCAGCAGTAGAGACAGGGAGGCTAAGCACTTC
cdr3_aa: CASSRDREAKHF

d_call: .
clone_size: .
v_call: TRBV15
j_call: TRBJ1-2
cdr3_nt: TGTGCCACTCGTAACAGGGCTAAAGCTAACTATGGCTACACCTTC
cdr3_aa: CATRNRAKANYGYTF

d_call: TRBD1
clone_size: .
v_call: TRBV4-2
j_call: TRBJ1-4
cdr3_nt: TGTGCCAGCAGCCCTGCCCAGGGGGGAGTGATCGCGGATGAAAAACTGTTTTTT
cdr3_aa: CASSPAQGGVIADEKLFF

d_call: .
clone_size: .
v_call: TRBV9
j_call: TRBJ2-3
cdr3_nt: TGTGCCAGCAGCGTAGGCCTTGAAACTAGCACAGATACGCAGTATTTT
cdr3_aa: CASSVGLETSTDTQYF

d_call: .
clone_size: .
v_call: TRBV12-5
j_call: TRBJ1-6
cdr3_nt: TGTGCTAGTGCCATTTGGGCCCAGGAAAATTCACCCCTCCACTTT
cdr3_aa: CASAIWAQENSPLHF

d_call: TRBD1
clone_size: once
v_call: TRBV7-9
j_call: TRBJ1-5
cdr3_nt: TGTGCCAGCAGCTCGTGGGGACAGGGAAATCAGCCCCAGCATTTT
cdr3_aa: CASSSWGQGNQPQHF

d_call: TRBD1
clone_size: .
v_call: TRBV7-3
j_call: TRBJ1-2
cdr3_nt: TGTGCCAGCAGCTTTAGTAGGGGGCTGGGCTACACCTTC
cdr3_aa: CASSFSRGLGYTF

d_call: TRBD2
clone_size: .
v_call: TRBV6-1
j_call: TRBJ2-2
cdr3_nt: TGTGCCAGCAGTGTAGCGGGAGGGCCGAACGGCGGGGAGCTGTTTTTT
cdr3_aa: CASSVAGGPNGGELFF

d_call: TRBD1
clone_size: .
v_call: TRBV4-2
j_call: TRBJ1-1
cdr3_nt: TGTGCCAGCAGGGGACAGTTGAACACTGAAGCTTTCTTT
cdr3_aa: CASRGQLNTEAFF

d_call: .
clone_size: few
v_call: TRBV4-1
j_call: TRBJ2-5
cdr3_nt: TGCGCCAGCAGCCGAGACGGCGGGTTTACAAAAGAGACCCAGTACTTC
cdr3_aa: CASSRDGGFTKETQYF

d_call: .
clone_size: .
v_call: TRBV18
j_call: TRBJ1-4
cdr3_nt: TGTGCCAGCTCAATCGGATACGGGGGAGGGGAAAAACTGTTTTTT
cdr3_aa: CASSIGYGGGEKLFF

d_call: .
clone_size: .
v_call: TRBV5-1
j_call: TRBJ2-5
cdr3_nt: TGCGCCAGCAGCCTTCGGACTGGTCAAGAGACCCAGTACTTC
cdr3_aa: CASSLRTGQETQYF

d_call: .
clone_size: once
v_call: TRBV9
j_call: TRBJ2-7
cdr3_nt: TGTGCCAACAGCGTTGGGCAGGCCGGTCTCGACGAGCAGTACTTC
cdr3_aa: CANSVGQAGLDEQYF

d_call: .
clone_size: .
v_call: TRBV7-9
j_call: TRBJ2-3
cdr3_nt: TGTGCCAGCAGCCCGCAGACAGATACGCAGTATTTT
cdr3_aa: CASSPQTDTQYF

d_call: .
clone_size: .
v_call: TRBV5-1
j_call: TRBJ1-1
cdr3_nt: TGCGCCAGCAGCCCTGGGAGGGGTGGGATGAACACTGAAGCTTTCTTT
cdr3_aa: CASSPGRGGMNTEAFF

d_call: .
clone_size: .
v_call: TRBV7-3
j_call: TRBJ2-1
cdr3_nt: TGTGCCAGCAGCACCAGCGGGCCTAACAATGAGCAGTTCTTC
cdr3_aa: CASSTSGPNNEQFF

d_call: TRBD1
clone_size: few
v_call: TRBV2
j_call: TRBJ2-7
cdr3_nt: TGTGCCAGCAGGTCCGGGACAGACTCCTACGAGCAGTACTTC
cdr3_aa: CASRSGTDSYEQYF

d_call: .
clone_size: .
v_call: TRBV20-1
j_call: TRBJ1-2
cdr3_nt: TGCAGTGCTAGCGACAGTAATGGCTACACCTTC
cdr3_aa: CSASDSNGYTF